The present T cell receptor beta chain was sequenced within a study of CD8 T cells in ankylosing spondylitis (dated by TCRdb to 2015 to 2018). General notes on the study: The study profiled T cell receptor beta repertoires in healthy donors and ankylosing spondylitis patients to find disease-linked TCR variants. The whole study cohort included some 100 healthy donors and roughly 24 ankylosing spondylitis patients. Peripheral blood was sampled, and synovial fluid was also collected from ankylosing spondylitis patients. Here is what the overall study found, with its caveats: Some TCR beta motif variants had previously been reported in synovial fluid and blood of reactive arthritis patients, which suggested common disease-initiation mechanisms. According to the report, matched synovial fluid samples from ankylosing spondylitis patients were significantly enriched for the disease-linked clones. A TCR beta motif of roughly 8 highly homologous amino acid variants appeared characteristic of blood from ankylosing spondylitis patients. The disease-linked clones showed a CD8+ phenotype and occurred at relatively low frequencies in peripheral blood.

This clonotype has at least ten counts. The target of this receptor is not known. Base qualities are missing; no much larger clone stands one base away. Sequencing instrument: Illumina HiSeq 2500. Quantitative 5'-RACE with molecular barcodes was used to prepare TCR beta libraries. The study's processing was this. To identify disease-linked TCR variants, a new computational method was used, one built on a probabilistic model of VDJ rearrangement. In TCRdb, the public reads were trimmed at Q25 with fastp and aligned with MiXCR, with productive beta chains retained. Identical CDR3 protein sequences are pooled into one entry, listed with their most common genes and DNA. What appears here as the V and J calls and clone size reflects TCRdb's work, not the paper's. Within this sample are about 420,000 distinct CDR3 sequences, with about 20% of them counted one time only. About a sixth of the sample comes from the top ten.

Deletion took 3 bases off V and 5 bases off J, with a span of 11 bases between the germline ends. Taken from cysteine to phenylalanine, the CDR3 has 14 residues. The sequence is cut down to CDR3 DNA, 42 bases in frame from base 1. This chain is built from TRBV12-3 or TRBV12-4 and TRBJ2-1; TRBD2 might be the D gene, on 5 matching bases. The material sequenced was blood, either unsorted or a sorted T cell fraction (not recorded which). This receptor was obtained from a male donor with ankylosing spondylitis. The DNA sequence is TGTGCCAGCAGTTTTTATGGGCGGGACAATGAGCAGTTCTTC. It codes for CASSFYGRDNEQFF.